This T cell receptor beta chain was found in a study of T cell repertoires in aging, cancer and after chemotherapy. As concerns this clonotype: Antigen: not known.

Regarding the study as a whole: Age-matched healthy donors had significantly more diverse, less clonal blood TCR repertoires than untreated cancer patients. Rebound thymic output was suggested by rising median generation probability during chemotherapy in each cancer cohort. Immunological memory after chemotherapy cannot be judged from the repertoire data.

TCR beta rearrangements were amplified from peripheral blood genomic DNA. TRB rearrangements spanning V, D and J were amplified using mixed TRB-A/B primers. TCRdb re-derived calls from the multiplex PCR reads in MiXCR, one entry per CDR3 protein. The table has about 2,900 distinct CDR3 sequences, approximately 24% seen once; the top ten hold approximately 10%. Trimming took 1 base from V and 2 from J; bases not matched to a gene: 8. Germline V CDR1 and CDR2: SEHNR, FQNEAQ (reference sequence). The CDR3 is made up of 16 amino acids. The clonotype originates from a human donor with a solid tumor. What was sequenced was blood. The chain couples TRBV7-9 to TRBJ2-7; TRBD1 matches 7 bases. The CDR3 is CASSLVTGKTAYEQYF. The CDR3 DNA sequence: TGTGCCAGCAGCTTAGTGACAGGGAAAACGGCCTACGAGCAGTACTTC.